The sequence of this T cell receptor beta chain was determined in a study of a mutant IDH1 vaccine in newly diagnosed glioma. Study overall: Vaccination followed radiotherapy alone by 4-6 weeks, or accompanied temozolomide cycles. Treated patients showed a male proportion of roughly 62%, a female proportion of around 40%, and a mean age of about 44 years. Receipt of radiotherapy, temozolomide, or both preceded the study, and most received both.

Time point: week 23, last vaccination. Vaccination comprised doses that each held 300 ug of mutant IDH1 20-mer peptide, plus topical imiquimod. Method: immunoSEQ multiplex PCR; TCRdb's copy keeps in-frame clones and lacks some. The sample carries 38,000 or so clones, about four fifths recorded once. Notes on this clone: What it binds is not known.

The CDR3 contains 16 residues. Trimming cost V 4 bases and J 15 bases, with 27 bases left between them. Germline V gene sequence: CDR1 MGHRA, CDR2 YSYEKL. The sequences come from PBMCs, collected from a glioma patient whose treatment included an IDH1 peptide vaccine. This receptor was taken from a man aged 40-49 years with glioma. The chain carries TRBV4-1 and TRBJ1-4; D perhaps matches TRBD1 (5 bases). The CDR3 nucleotides read TGCGCCAGCAGCCCGACCGTCTCCAGCCACGGGGCTCGGATGTTTTTT. This codes for CASSPTVSSHGARMFF.